The present entry profiles one T cell receptor (beta chain) with its context. This sample was taken from a study of blood T cell repertoires in COVID-19. Overall study: COVID-19 samples from acute and convalescent phases originated in the United States, Italy and Spain. Sample material is recorded as cDNA or gDNA derived from T cells, B-cell-depleted T cells, or PBMCs.

V lost 3 bases and J 4 bases, leaving 18 bases between the germline ends. The CDR3 is made up of 16 amino acids. Looked up from germline, CDR1 is MDHEN and CDR2 is SYDVKM. Original methodology: The authors estimated nucleated cell counts from reference gene primer amplification. Assay used: immunoSEQ multiplex PCR; TCRdb lists only in-frame clones, some missing. V, J and clone size derive from that table, while D and trimming were established from the DNA sequence. The table has about 71,000 clones, over 80% seen once. Input material: peripheral blood. V gene TRBV28 combines with J gene TRBJ1-2; TRBD1 is a possible D gene (6 bases). The source is a woman older than 75 with acute or convalescent COVID-19. DNA of the CDR3: TGTGCCAGCAGTTTGACAAACAGGGCCCTTAGCTATGGCTACACCTTC. Its protein product is CASSLTNRALSYGYTF.